Shown below are 2 T cell receptor beta chains from a single sample sequenced in a study of cytomegalovirus exposure and HLA in healthy donors. The PCR made use of 60 Vbeta and 13 Jbeta primers. The assay was immunoSEQ multiplex PCR, and TCRdb's table has in-frame clones only and misses some. Here the sample spans about 98,000 clones, roughly 85% being singletons. Sequenced sample: PBMCs. These receptors were taken from a man in his forties in good health and CMV-seronegative.

V is TRBV25-1 and J is TRBJ2-3; D uncertain. Trimming pared 6 bases from V and 2 bases from J, leaving 9 bases between. The CDR3 length is 13 residues. Germline V gene data show CDR1 as MGHDK and CDR2 as SYGVNS. The CDR3 loop is CASRAVNTDTQYF. Written as DNA, the CDR3 is TGTGCCAGCAGGGCAGTCAACACAGATACGCAGTATTTT.

The V gene is TRBV29-1, the J gene TRBJ2-2; D remains unclear. This CDR3 is built from 13 residues. V lost 4 bases, J lost 0 bases, and 6 bases lay in between. The germline V gene has CDR1 SQVTM and CDR2 ANQGSEA. In nucleotides, the CDR3 is TGCAGCGTTGGCGTAGCGAACACCGGGGAGCTGTTTTTT. This codes for CSVGVANTGELFF.